The T cell receptor (beta chain) described here comes from a study of coeliac disease. Study as a whole: Refractory type I patients had no gluten-free diet response for over 12 months. Without high-resolution HLA typing, biased TRBV7-2 usage was examined as a proof of principle. Whole-study findings and limits: Few TRB amino acid sequences were shared between samples; most were unique.

One frozen 500,000-cell aliquot per fraction was sequenced. The CDR3 covers 16 residues. V lost 4 bases and J 14 bases, leaving 29 bases between the germline ends. The germline V gene encodes CDR1 MDHEN and CDR2 SYDVKM. Measured with immunoSEQ multiplex PCR; TCRdb has only the in-frame clones, and not every one. The data show over 3,500 clones, approximately 70% seen once. This clone has just a few counts. Its antigen is not identified. The source of this sequence is a man younger than 45 with celiac disease. The V and J genes are TRBV28 and TRBJ1-2; possible D gene TRBD1, 6 bases. What was sequenced was intraepithelial lymphocytes from the gut. CDR3 sequence (DNA): TGTGCCAGCAGTTCGCACAGGGCCACTCGAACTATGGCTTTGACCTTC. It yields the protein CASSSHRATRTMALTF.